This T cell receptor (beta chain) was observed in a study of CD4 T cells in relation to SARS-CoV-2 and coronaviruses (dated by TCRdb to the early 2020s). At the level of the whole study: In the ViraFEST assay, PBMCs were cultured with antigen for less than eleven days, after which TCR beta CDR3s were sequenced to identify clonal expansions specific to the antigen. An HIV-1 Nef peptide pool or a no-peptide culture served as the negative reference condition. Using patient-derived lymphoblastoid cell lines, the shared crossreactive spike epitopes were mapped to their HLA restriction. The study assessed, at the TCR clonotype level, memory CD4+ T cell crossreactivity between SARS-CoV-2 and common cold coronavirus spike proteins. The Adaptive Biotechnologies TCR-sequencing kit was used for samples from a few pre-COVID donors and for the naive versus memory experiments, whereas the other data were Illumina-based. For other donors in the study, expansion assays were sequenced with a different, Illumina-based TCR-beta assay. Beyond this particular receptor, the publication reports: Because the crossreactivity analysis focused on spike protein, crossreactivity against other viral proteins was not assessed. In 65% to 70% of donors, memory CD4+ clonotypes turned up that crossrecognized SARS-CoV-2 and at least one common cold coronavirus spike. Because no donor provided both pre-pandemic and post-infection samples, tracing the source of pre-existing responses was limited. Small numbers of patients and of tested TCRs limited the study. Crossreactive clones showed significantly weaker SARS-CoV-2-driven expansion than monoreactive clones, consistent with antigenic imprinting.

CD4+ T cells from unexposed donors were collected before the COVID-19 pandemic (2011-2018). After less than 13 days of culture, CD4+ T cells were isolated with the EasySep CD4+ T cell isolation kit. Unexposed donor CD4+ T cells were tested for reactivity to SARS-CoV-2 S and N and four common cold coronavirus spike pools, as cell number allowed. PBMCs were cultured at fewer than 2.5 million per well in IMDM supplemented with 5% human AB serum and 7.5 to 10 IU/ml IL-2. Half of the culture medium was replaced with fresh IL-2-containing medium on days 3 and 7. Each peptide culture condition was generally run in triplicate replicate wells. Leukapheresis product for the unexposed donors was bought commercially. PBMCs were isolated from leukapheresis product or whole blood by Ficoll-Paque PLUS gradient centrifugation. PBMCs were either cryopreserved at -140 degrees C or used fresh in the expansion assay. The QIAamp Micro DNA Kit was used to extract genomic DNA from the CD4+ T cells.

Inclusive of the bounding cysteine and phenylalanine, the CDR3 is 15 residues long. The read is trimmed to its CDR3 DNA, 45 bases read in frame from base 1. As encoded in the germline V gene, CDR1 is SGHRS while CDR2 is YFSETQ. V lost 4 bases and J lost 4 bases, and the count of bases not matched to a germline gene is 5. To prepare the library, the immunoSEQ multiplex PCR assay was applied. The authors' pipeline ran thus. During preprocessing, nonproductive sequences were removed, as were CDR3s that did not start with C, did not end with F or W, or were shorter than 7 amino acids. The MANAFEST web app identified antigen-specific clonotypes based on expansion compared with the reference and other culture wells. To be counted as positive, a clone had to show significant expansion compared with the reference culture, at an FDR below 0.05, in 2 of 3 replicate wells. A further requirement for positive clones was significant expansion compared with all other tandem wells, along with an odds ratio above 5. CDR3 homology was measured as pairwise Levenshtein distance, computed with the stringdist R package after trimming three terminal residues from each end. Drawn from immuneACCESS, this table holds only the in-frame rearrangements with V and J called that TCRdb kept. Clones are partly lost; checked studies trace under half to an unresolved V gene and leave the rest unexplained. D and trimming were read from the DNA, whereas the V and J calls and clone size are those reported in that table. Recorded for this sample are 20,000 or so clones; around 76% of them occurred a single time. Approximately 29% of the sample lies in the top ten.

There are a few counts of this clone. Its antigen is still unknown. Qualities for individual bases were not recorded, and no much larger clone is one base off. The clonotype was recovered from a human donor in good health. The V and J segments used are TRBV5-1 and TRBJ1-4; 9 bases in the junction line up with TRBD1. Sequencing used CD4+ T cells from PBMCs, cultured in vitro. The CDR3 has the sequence CASSTGQGSNEKLFF. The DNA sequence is TGCGCCAGCAGCACTGGACAGGGGAGTAATGAAAAACTGTTTTTT.